The following is a T cell receptor (beta chain) sequence with its context. The antigen remains unidentified. This record belongs to a study of T-cell reconstitution after alpha-beta-depleted transplantation in children. A TCRbeta library incorporating unique molecular identifiers was prepared. One entry per CDR3 protein results from TCRdb running MiXCR on the PCR reads. The table has hundreds of thousands of distinct CDR3 sequences, around 13% seen once. Per the germline V gene, CDR1 is SGHNT and CDR2 is YENEEA. This CDR3 is 11 amino acids long. The germline V and J ends were trimmed by 11 bases and 9 bases, with 14 bases remaining between them. Study-wide findings and caveats: Where alpha-beta T cells came from about two months after transplant was reportedly several hundred expanded graft clones. At day 60, the high TCRbeta diversity found in some patients originated from recipient T cells and thymic progenitors that had survived. Most T-cell counts and diversity one year after the transplant came from T cells that were newly produced.

The material sequenced was PBMCs, taken before TCRalphabeta/CD19-depleted stem cell transplant. The sequence derives from a girl aged 2 to 10 with congenital amegakaryocytic thrombocytopenia, due to receive a stem cell transplant. The chain combines TRBV11-3 with TRBJ2-1; D is perhaps TRBD1 or TRBD2 (5 bases each). CDR3 amino acids: CAGLGDVEQFF. The CDR3 nucleotides are TGTGCCGGACTGGGGGACGTTGAGCAGTTCTTC.